This TCR beta chain was identified during a study of OX40 agonist ivuxolimab in advanced cancers. Across the study: Patients got intravenous ivuxolimab at 0.01 to 10 mg/kg every 2 weeks. Regarding the study as a whole: Partial responders treated at 0.1-3.0 mg/kg exhibited clonal expansion among the lowest measured. On average, CD8+ T cells showed a greater number of expanded clones than CD4+.

This clone was detected a few times. The antigen is undetermined. V gave up 4 bases and J gave up 6 bases, with 11 bases separating them. The CDR3 has 12 residues. Germline assignment: CDR1 SGHRS and CDR2 YFSETQ. The cohort excluded patients with autoimmune disease history or systemic immunosuppression. Here immunoSEQ multiplex PCR was the method, and the copy in TCRdb shows in-frame clones only, minus some. The sample yields about 80,000 clones, 80% to 90% seen once. The sample here was CD4+ or CD8+ T cells sorted from blood, taken in a trial of the OX40 agonist ivuxolimab. The chain carries TRBV5-1 and TRBJ2-7; D tentatively fits TRBD1 or TRBD2 (5 bases each). This clonotype originated in an adult with an advanced solid tumor such as melanoma, head and neck, liver or kidney cancer. The CDR3 loop is CASSQGVGEQYF. The CDR3 DNA sequence: TGCGCCAGCAGCCAGGGAGTTGGCGAGCAGTACTTC.